A selection of T cell receptor beta chains follows, all from one sample in a study of blood T cell repertoires in COVID-19. Method: immunoSEQ multiplex PCR; TCRdb's copy keeps in-frame clones and lacks some. The repertoire holds approximately 83,000 clones, with 88% as singletons. Sequencing was carried out using peripheral blood. These receptors all stem from a man in his sixties or seventies with acute or convalescent COVID-19. CDR3s include the opening cysteine and the closing phenylalanine or tryptophan.

v_gene,CDR3aa
TRBV7-2,CASSGGTGTYEQYF
TRBV24-1,CATSGAPGQRGNQPQHF
TRBV2,CASGVRADTQYF
TRBV4-1,CASSPRGRSGNTIYF
TRBV6-5,CASRLSGRDYNEQFF
TRBV7-2,CASSSMDRAGNTIYF
TRBV19,CASSTPDRGSNQPQHF
TRBV5-5,CASSLAWGPKGTQYF
TRBV15,CATSRDRGIYSYNSPLHF
TRBV3-1/TRBV3-2,CASSQAFSGTSGGYNEQFF
TRBV28,CASSLGPTGGYFYGYTF
TRBV18,CASSPQFGGYTF
TRBV7-2,CASSIKTGTQGSPLHF
TRBV19,CASSPLYRVSLNTEAFF
TRBV5-1,CASSFQGHTEAFF
TRBV27,CASSFLLSSYEQYF
TRBV9,CASSVGEVSQPQHF
TRBV6-1,CASSDLTGYPYEQYF
TRBV19,CASRASGANVLTF
TRBV19,CASGSQGARDYGYTF
TRBV14,CASSQTGTSIFNEQFF
TRBV10-3,CAIRAGGPSFNEQFF